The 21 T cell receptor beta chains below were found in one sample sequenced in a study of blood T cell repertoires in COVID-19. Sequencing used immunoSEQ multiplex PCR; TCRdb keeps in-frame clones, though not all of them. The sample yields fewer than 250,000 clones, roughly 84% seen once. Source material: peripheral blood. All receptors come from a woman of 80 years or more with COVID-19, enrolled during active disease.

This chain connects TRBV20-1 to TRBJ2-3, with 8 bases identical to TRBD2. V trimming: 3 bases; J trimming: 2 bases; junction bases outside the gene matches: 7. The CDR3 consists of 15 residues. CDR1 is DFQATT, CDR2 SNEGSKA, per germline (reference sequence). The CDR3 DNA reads TGCAGTGCTAGTAGGCTAGCGGGCTACACAGATACGCAGTATTTT. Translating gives CSASRLAGYTDTQYF.

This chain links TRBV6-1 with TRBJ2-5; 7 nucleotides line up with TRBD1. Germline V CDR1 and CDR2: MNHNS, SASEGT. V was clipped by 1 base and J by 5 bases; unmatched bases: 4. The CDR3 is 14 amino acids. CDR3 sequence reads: CASSEGGGGETQYF. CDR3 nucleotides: TGTGCCAGCAGTGAAGGAGGGGGCGGGGAGACCCAGTACTTC.

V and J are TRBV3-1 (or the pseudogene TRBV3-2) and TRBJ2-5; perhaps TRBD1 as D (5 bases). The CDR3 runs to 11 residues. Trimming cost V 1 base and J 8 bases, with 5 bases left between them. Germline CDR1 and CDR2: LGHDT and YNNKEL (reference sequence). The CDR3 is CASSQGTTQYF. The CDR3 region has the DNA TGTGCCAGCAGCCAAGGGACAACCCAGTACTTC.

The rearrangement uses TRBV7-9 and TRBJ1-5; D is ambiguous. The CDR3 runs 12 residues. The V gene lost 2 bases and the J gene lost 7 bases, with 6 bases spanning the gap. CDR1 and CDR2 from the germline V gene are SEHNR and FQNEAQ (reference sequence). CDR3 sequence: CASSLPGQPQHF. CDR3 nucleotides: TGTGCCAGCAGCTTACCGGGGCAGCCCCAGCATTTT.

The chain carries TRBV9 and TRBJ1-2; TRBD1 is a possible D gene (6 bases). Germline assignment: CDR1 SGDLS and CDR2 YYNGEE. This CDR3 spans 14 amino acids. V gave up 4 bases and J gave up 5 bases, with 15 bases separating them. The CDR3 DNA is TGTGCCAGCAGCCCCACCGGGACAAATTATGGCTACACCTTC. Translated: CASSPTGTNYGYTF.

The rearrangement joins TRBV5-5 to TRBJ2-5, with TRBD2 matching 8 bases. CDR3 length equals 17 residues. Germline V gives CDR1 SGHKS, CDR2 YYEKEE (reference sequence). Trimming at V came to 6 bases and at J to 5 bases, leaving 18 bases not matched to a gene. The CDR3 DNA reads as TGTGCCAGCAACTCCCCAGGCGGGGGGCCTATGGGGGAGACCCAGTACTTC. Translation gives CASNSPGGGPMGETQYF. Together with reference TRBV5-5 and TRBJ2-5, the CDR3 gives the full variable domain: DAGVTQSPTHLIKTRGQQVTLRCSPISGHKSVSWYQQVLGQGPQFIFQYYEKEERGRGNFPDRFSARQFPNYSSELNVNALLLGDSALYLCASNSPGGGPMGETQYFGPGTRLLVL.

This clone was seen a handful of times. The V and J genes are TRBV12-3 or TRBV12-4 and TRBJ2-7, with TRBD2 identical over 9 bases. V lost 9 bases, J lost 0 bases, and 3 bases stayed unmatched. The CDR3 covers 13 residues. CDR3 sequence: CASGRGGSYEQYF. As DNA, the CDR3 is TGTGCCAGTGGGCGGGGGGGCTCCTACGAGCAGTACTTC.

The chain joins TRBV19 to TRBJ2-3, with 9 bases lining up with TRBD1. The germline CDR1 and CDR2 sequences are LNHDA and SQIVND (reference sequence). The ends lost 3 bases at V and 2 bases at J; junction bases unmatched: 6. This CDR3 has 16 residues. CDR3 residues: CASSIGTGRTTDTQYF. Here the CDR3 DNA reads TGTGCCAGTAGTATCGGGACAGGGCGTACCACAGATACGCAGTATTTT.

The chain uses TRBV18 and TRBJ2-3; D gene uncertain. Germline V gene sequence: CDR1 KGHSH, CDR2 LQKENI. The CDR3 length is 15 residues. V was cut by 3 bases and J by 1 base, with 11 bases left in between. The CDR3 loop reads CASSPVNSRTDTQYF. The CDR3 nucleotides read TGTGCCAGCTCACCGGTTAACTCTCGCACAGATACGCAGTATTTT.

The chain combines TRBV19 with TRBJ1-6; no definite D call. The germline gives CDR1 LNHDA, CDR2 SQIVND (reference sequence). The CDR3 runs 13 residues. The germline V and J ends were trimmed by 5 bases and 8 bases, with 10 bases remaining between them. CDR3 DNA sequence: TGTGCCAGTAGTCTCTCGGCGGATTCACCCCTCCACTTT. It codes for CASSLSADSPLHF.

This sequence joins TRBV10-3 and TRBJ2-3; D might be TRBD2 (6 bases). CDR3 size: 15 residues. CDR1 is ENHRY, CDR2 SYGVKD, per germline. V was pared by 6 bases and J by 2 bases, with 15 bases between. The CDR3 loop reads CAISPTGGSTDTQYF. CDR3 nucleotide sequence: TGTGCCATCAGCCCCACTGGAGGGTCCACAGATACGCAGTATTTT.

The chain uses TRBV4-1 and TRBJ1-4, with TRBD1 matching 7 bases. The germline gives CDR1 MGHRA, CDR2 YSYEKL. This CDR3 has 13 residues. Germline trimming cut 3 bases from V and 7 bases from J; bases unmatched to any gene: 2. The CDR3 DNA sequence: TGCGCCAGCAGCCAGACAGGGATTGAAAAACTGTTTTTT. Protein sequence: CASSQTGIEKLFF.

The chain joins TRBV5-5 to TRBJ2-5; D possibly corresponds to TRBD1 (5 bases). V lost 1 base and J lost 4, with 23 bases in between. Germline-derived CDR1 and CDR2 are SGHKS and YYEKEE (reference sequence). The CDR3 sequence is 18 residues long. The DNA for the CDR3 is TGTGCCAGCAGCTTGAACGGTCTTGGGCGGCCCCAGGGAGAGACCCAGTACTTC. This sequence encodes CASSLNGLGRPQGETQYF.

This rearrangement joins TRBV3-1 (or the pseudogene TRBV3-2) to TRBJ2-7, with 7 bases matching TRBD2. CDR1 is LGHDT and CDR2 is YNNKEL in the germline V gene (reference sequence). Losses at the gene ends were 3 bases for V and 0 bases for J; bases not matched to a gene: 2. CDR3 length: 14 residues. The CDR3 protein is CASSQRGSSYEQYV. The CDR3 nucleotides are TGTGCCAGCAGCCAGCGGGGGAGCTCCTACGAGCAGTACGTC.

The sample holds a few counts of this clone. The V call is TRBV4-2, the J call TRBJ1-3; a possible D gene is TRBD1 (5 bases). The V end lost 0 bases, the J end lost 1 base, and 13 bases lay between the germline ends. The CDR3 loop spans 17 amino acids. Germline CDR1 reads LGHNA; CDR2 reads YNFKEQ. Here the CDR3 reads CASSQDQEGRSGNTIYF. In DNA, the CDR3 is TGTGCCAGCAGCCAAGATCAGGAGGGGAGGTCTGGAAACACCATATATTTT.

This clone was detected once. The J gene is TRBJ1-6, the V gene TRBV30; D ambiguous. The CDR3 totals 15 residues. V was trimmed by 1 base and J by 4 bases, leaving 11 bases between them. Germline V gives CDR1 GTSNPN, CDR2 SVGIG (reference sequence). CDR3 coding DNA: TGTGCCTGGAGTGGAACGGCGGGATATAATTCACCCCTCCACTTT. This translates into CAWSGTAGYNSPLHF.

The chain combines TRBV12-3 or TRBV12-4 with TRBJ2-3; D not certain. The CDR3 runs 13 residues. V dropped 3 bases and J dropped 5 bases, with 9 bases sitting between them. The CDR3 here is CASSLNSGDTQYF. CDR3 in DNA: TGTGCCAGCAGTTTGAACTCGGGAGATACGCAGTATTTT.

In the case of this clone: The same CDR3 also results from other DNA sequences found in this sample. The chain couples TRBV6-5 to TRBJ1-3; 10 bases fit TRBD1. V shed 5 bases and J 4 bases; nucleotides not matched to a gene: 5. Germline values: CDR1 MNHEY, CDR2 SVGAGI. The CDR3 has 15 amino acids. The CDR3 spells CASSPGTGVGNTIYF. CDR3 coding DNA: TGTGCCAGCAGTCCCGGGACAGGGGTAGGAAACACCATATATTTT.

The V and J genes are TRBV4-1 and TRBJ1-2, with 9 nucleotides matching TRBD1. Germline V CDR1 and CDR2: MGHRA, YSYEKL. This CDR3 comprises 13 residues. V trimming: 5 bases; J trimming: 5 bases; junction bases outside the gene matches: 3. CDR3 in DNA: TGCGCCAGCAGCATGGGACAGGGATATGGCTACACCTTC. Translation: CASSMGQGYGYTF.

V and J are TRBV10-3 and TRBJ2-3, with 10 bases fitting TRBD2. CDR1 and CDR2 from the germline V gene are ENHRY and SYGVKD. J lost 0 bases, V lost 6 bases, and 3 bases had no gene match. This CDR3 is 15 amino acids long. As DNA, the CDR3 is TGTGCCATCAGGGTAGCGGGGGGAAGCACAGATACGCAGTATTTT. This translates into CAIRVAGGSTDTQYF.

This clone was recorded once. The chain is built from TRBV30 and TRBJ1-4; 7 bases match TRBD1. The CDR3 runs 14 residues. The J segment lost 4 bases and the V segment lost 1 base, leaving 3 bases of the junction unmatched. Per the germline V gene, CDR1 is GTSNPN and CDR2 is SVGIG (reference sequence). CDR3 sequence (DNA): TGTGCCTGGAGTGCCGGGACAGTTAATGAAAAACTGTTTTTT. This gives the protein CAWSAGTVNEKLFF. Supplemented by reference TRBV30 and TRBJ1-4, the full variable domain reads SQTIHQWPATLVQPVGSPLSLECTVEGTSNPNLYWYRQAAGRGLQLLFYSVGIGQISSEVPQNLSASRPQDRQFILSSKKLLLSDSGFYLCAWSAGTVNEKLFFGSGTQLSVL.